This T cell receptor (beta chain) was recovered during a study of blood T cells in healthy people across ages. As regards this clonotype: Its antigen is as yet unknown. This likely came from a read error, as a far larger clone is one base away.

Germline CDR1 DFQATT, CDR2 SNEGSKA (reference sequence). The CDR3 runs to 11 residues. V gave up 3 bases and J gave up 10 bases, with 10 bases separating them. Findings and limits, study-wide: One million T cells yielded diversity estimates that were considered underestimates.

Through a sample-barcoded 5' primer and a J-beta primer mix, a second PCR was run for roughly 7 to 12 cycles. TCRdb called the 5' RACE reads again in MiXCR, with one record for every CDR3 protein. The table lists about 1,500,000 distinct CDR3 sequences, about 30% of them singletons. Input material: blood. This receptor was identified in a woman aged 30 to 39 in good health. The chain employs TRBV20-1 and TRBJ2-1, with D maybe TRBD1 (5 bases). The chain's CDR3 is CSARQGYEQFF. In DNA, the CDR3 is TGCAGTGCTAGGCAGGGTTACGAGCAGTTCTTC.